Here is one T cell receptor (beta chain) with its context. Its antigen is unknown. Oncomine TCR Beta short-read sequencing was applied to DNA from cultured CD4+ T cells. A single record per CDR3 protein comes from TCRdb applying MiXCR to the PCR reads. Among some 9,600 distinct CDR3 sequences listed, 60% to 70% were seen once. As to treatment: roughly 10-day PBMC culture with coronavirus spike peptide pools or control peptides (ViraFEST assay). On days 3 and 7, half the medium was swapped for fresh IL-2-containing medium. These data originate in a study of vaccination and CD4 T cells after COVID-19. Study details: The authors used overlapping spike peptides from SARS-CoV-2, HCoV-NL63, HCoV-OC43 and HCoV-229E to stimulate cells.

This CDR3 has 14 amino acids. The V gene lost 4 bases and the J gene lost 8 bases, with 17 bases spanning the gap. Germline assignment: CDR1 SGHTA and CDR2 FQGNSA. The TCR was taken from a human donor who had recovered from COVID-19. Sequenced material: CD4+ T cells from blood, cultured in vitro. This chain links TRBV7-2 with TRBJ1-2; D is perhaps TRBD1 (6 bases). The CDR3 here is CASSSPDRRKGYTF. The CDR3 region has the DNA TGTGCCAGCAGCTCCCCGGACAGACGAAAGGGCTACACCTTC.